These 25 T cell receptor beta chains originate from one sample sequenced in a study of OX40 agonist ivuxolimab in advanced cancers. Some clones are missing from TCRdb's copy, which holds only in-frame ones; the method was immunoSEQ multiplex PCR. The table has some 73,000 clones, 88% seen once. Specimen: CD4+ or CD8+ T cells sorted from blood, collected in a trial of the OX40 agonist ivuxolimab. The receptor set was obtained from an adult with an advanced solid tumor such as melanoma, head and neck, liver or kidney cancer.

The V and J genes are TRBV19 and TRBJ1-6; D gene uncertain. The CDR3 consists of 15 residues. V lost 3 bases, J lost 0 bases, and 6 bases lay in between. Looked up from germline, CDR1 is LNHDA and CDR2 is SQIVND (reference sequence). For the CDR3, the DNA is TGTGCCAGTAGTATGGGTGACTCCTATAATTCACCCCTCCACTTT. Translation: CASSMGDSYNSPLHF.

The chain recombines TRBV10-3 with TRBJ2-7, with D perhaps matching TRBD1 or TRBD2 (5 bases each). Germline CDR1 is ENHRY and CDR2 is SYGVKD. The CDR3 sequence is 15 residues long. Trimming pared 4 bases from V and 3 bases from J, leaving 16 bases between. Here the CDR3 DNA reads TGTGCCATCAGTGCGAGCAAAGGGACGGTCTACGAGCAGTACTTC. Amino acid sequence: CAISASKGTVYEQYF.

This clone was seen once. This chain connects TRBV11-2 to TRBJ2-2; 11 bases fit TRBD2. Trimming took 5 bases from V and 6 from J; bases not matched to a gene: 8. The CDR3 runs 16 residues. Germline assignment: CDR1 SGHAT and CDR2 FQNNGV. CDR3: CASSPIAGGRAGELFF. In nucleotides, the CDR3 is TGTGCCAGCAGCCCGATAGCGGGGGGGAGAGCCGGGGAGCTGTTTTTT.

This chain connects TRBV11-2 to TRBJ2-2, with unresolved D. From germline, CDR1 is SGHAT and CDR2 FQNNGV. This CDR3 has 13 amino acids. Between the trimmed V and J ends, which lost 5 bases and 1 base, there was a span of 5 bases. The CDR3 spells CASSRKNTGELFF. The CDR3 DNA reads TGTGCCAGCAGCAGAAAGAACACCGGGGAGCTGTTTTTT.

This chain uses TRBV28 with TRBJ1-5; TRBD1 matches 8 bases. V dropped 7 bases and J dropped 1; count of bases not matched to a gene: 3. The CDR3 extends over 14 amino acids. CDR1 and CDR2 from the germline V gene are MDHEN and SYDVKM. CDR3 sequence (DNA): TGTGCCAGCACTACAGGGGGAAGCAATCAGCCCCAGCATTTT. Protein product: CASTTGGSNQPQHF.

CDR3 in DNA: TGTGCCAGCAGTTTAGGGTACACTGAAGCTTTCTTT. Protein sequence: CASSLGYTEAFF. The chain employs TRBV28 and TRBJ1-1; no definite D call. The length of the CDR3 is 12 residues. Germline values: CDR1 MDHEN, CDR2 SYDVKM. The germline V and J ends were trimmed by 2 bases and 3 bases, with 4 bases remaining between them.

The chain recombines TRBV19 with TRBJ2-2; 9 positions match TRBD2. CDR1 LNHDA and CDR2 SQIVND come from the germline V gene (reference sequence). The length of the CDR3 is 14 residues. The V and J ends lost 6 bases and 8 bases, in that order; junction bases with no gene match: 7. As DNA, the CDR3 is TGTGCCAGTAGGGGACTAGCTAAAACTGGGGAGCTGTTTTTT. It yields the protein CASRGLAKTGELFF.

The chain uses TRBV27 and TRBJ1-3, with D perhaps TRBD1 (5 bases). Germline V lookup: CDR1 MNHEY, CDR2 SMNVEV (reference sequence). The CDR3 runs 13 residues. The V and J ends lost 3 bases and 8 bases respectively, with 11 bases between them. As DNA, the CDR3 is TGTGCCAGCAGTTTGGCCTTCAGGGACACCATATATTTT. Translation: CASSLAFRDTIYF.

The chain carries TRBV5-1 and TRBJ2-5, with 9 bases fitting TRBD1. Germline V gene data show CDR1 as SGHRS and CDR2 as YFSETQ. V lost 4 bases, J lost 4 bases, and 8 bases stayed unmatched. The CDR3 loop spans 15 amino acids. The chain's CDR3 is CASSAQGANRETQYF. CDR3 sequence (DNA): TGCGCCAGCAGCGCACAGGGGGCAAACCGAGAGACCCAGTACTTC.

The rearrangement uses TRBV6-5 and TRBJ2-5, with TRBD1 as a possible D gene (6 bases). CDR3 size: 14 residues. Germline CDR1 reads MNHEY; CDR2 reads SVGAGI. V lost 5 bases to trimming and J lost 3 bases, with 13 bases between them. The DNA for the CDR3 is TGTGCCAGCAGTCACCTCGCAGGGGAAGAGACCCAGTACTTC. It codes for CASSHLAGEETQYF.

This chain connects TRBV6-5 to TRBJ1-5, with 8 bases that match TRBD1. This CDR3 has 15 amino acids. The V and J ends lost 6 bases and 5 bases, in that order; junction bases with no gene match: 9. CDR1 is MNHEY and CDR2 is SVGAGI in the germline V gene. Here the CDR3 reads CASRPPDRGDQPQHF. CDR3 nucleotide sequence: TGTGCCAGCAGGCCCCCTGACAGGGGAGATCAGCCCCAGCATTTT.

V is TRBV19 and J is TRBJ2-7, with D unresolved. The CDR3 is 17 residues long. V lost 3 bases, J lost 3 bases, and 21 bases lay in between. Germline V gives CDR1 LNHDA, CDR2 SQIVND (reference sequence). The CDR3 sequence: CASSILATLGSRYEQYF. CDR3 nucleotide sequence: TGTGCCAGTAGTATTCTCGCTACGCTTGGCTCCCGCTACGAGCAGTACTTC.

The chain uses TRBV6-5 and TRBJ1-1; D perhaps matches TRBD1 (5 bases). The length of the CDR3 is 13 residues. Germline CDR1 is MNHEY and CDR2 is SVGAGI. Trimming took off 9 bases at V and 3 bases at J, with 14 bases between the two ends. The CDR3 DNA reads TGTGCCAGTAGGTGGGGGGAGGACACTGAAGCTTTCTTT. Translating it yields CASRWGEDTEAFF.

The chain recombines TRBV30 with TRBJ2-6; D not resolved. In germline, CDR1 is GTSNPN, CDR2 SVGIG (reference sequence). Trimming stripped 3 bases from V and 4 bases from J, with 7 bases between. This CDR3 has 13 amino acids. For the CDR3, the DNA is TGTGCCTGGAGCGCGTTGGGGGCCAACGTCCTGACTTTC. Its protein product is CAWSALGANVLTF.

V usage is TRBV9 and J usage is TRBJ2-1; TRBD1 aligns across 10 bases. The germline V gene has CDR1 SGDLS and CDR2 YYNGEE. Losses at the gene ends were 4 bases for V and 7 bases for J; bases not matched to a gene: 5. This CDR3 contains 14 residues. The CDR3: CASSYRTGGNEQFF. CDR3 nucleotide sequence: TGTGCCAGCAGCTATCGGACAGGGGGGAATGAGCAGTTCTTC.

This clone turned up a few times. J is TRBJ2-5 and V is TRBV2, with 7 positions matching TRBD2. V lost 7 bases, J lost 0 bases, and 14 bases stayed unmatched. CDR1 and CDR2 (germline): SNHLY, FYNNEI. CDR3 length: 17 residues. Here the CDR3 DNA reads TGTGCCAGCACCGGACAAGCGTGGGAGGGCCACCAAGAGACCCAGTACTTC. This sequence encodes CASTGQAWEGHQETQYF.

The J gene is TRBJ1-4, the V gene TRBV10-3; D is possibly TRBD1 (5 bases). CDR3 length: 16 amino acids. Germline CDR1 ENHRY, CDR2 SYGVKD. V gave up 7 bases and J gave up 4 bases, with 19 bases separating them. This CDR3 reads CAIILGTARFNEKLFF. CDR3 nucleotides: TGTGCCATCATCCTCGGGACTGCCAGATTTAATGAAAAACTGTTTTTT.

The rearrangement uses TRBV5-4 and TRBJ2-3; D is perhaps TRBD1 or TRBD2 (5 bases each). V lost 3 bases and J 4 bases, leaving 18 bases between the germline ends. There are 16 residues in the CDR3. Per the germline V gene, CDR1 is SGHNT and CDR2 is YYREEE (reference sequence). CDR3 nucleotide sequence: TGTGCCAGCAGCTCCCTACTGAGGGGTTCCGCAGATACGCAGTATTTT. Protein product: CASSSLLRGSADTQYF.

CDR3 DNA: TGTGCCAGCAGCGTGGACCAGCGTAGCACAGATACGCAGTATTTT. This encodes CASSVDQRSTDTQYF. This sequence joins TRBV5-4 and TRBJ2-3, with D unresolved. CDR1 SGHNT and CDR2 YYREEE come from the germline V gene (reference sequence). Deletions cut 4 bases from V and 0 bases from J, with 12 bases between. The CDR3 loop spans 15 amino acids.

V usage is TRBV30 and J usage is TRBJ1-1; a possible D gene is TRBD1 (5 bases). Germline values: CDR1 GTSNPN, CDR2 SVGIG (reference sequence). There are 13 residues in the CDR3. Between the trimmed V and J ends, which lost 1 base and 0 bases, there was a span of 6 bases. The CDR3 bases are TGTGCCTGGAGTGGACAGATGAACACTGAAGCTTTCTTT. It yields the protein CAWSGQMNTEAFF.

This chain links TRBV7-2 with TRBJ2-7, with D perhaps matching TRBD2 (6 bases). The CDR3 is made up of 15 amino acids. V was clipped by 6 bases and J by 3 bases, with 18 bases between them. CDR1 is SGHTA, CDR2 FQGNSA, per germline. CDR3 sequence: CASRPTPGTVYEQYF. The CDR3 DNA reads TGTGCCAGCAGGCCAACCCCCGGGACTGTCTACGAGCAGTACTTC.

The chain uses TRBV6-5 and TRBJ1-4; D unclear. CDR3 length equals 14 residues. Trimming shortened V by 4 bases and J by 1 base, and 7 bases separated the two germline ends. In germline, CDR1 is MNHEY, CDR2 SVGAGI. The CDR3 bases are TGTGCCAGCAGTTTGCGGGGAACTAATGAAAAACTGTTTTTT. Its protein product is CASSLRGTNEKLFF.

This chain's CDR3 is CASSFAEPGQGSRLGYEQYF. CDR3 nucleotide sequence: TGTGCCAGCAGCTTTGCTGAGCCGGGACAGGGGTCCCGGCTCGGCTACGAGCAGTACTTC. The rearrangement joins TRBV12-1 to TRBJ2-7; the table's D call, TRBD1, has no DNA check behind it. TRBV12-1 is a known pseudogene. CDR3 size: 20 residues.

The V call is TRBV7-9, the J call TRBJ2-3, with TRBD2 matching over 12 bases. The CDR3 is made up of 15 amino acids. With 4 bases clipped from V and 8 bases from J, the junction kept 7 bases outside the gene matches. CDR1 and CDR2 from the germline V gene are SEHNR and FQNEAQ (reference sequence). The CDR3 loop reads CASSSGLAGLSTQYF. CDR3 nucleotide sequence: TGTGCCAGCAGCTCAGGACTAGCGGGACTCAGTACGCAGTATTTT.

CDR3 residues: CSARRFETQYF. The DNA of the CDR3 is TGCAGTGCTAGGAGATTTGAGACCCAGTACTTC. The genes are TRBV20-1 and TRBJ2-5; D unresolved. CDR3 length equals 11 residues. V was trimmed by 3 bases and J by 5 bases, leaving 7 bases between them. The germline V gene encodes CDR1 DFQATT and CDR2 SNEGSKA (reference sequence).